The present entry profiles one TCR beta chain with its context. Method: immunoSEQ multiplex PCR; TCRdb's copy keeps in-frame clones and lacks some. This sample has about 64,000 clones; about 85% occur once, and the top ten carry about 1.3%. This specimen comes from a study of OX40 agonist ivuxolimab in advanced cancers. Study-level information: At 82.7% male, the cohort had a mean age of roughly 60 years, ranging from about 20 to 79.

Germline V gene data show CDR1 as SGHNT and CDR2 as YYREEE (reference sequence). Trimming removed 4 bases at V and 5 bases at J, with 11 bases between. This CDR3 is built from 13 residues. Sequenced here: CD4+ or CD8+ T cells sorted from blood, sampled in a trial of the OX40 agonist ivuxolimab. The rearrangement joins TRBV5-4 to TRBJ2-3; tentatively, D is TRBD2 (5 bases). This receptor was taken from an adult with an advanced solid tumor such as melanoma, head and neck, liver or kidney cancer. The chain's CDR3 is CASSLDYVDTQYF. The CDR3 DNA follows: TGTGCCAGCAGCCTTGACTACGTAGATACGCAGTATTTT. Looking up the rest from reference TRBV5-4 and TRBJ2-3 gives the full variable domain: ETGVTQSPTHLIKTRGQQVTLRCSSQSGHNTVSWYQQALGQGPQFIFQYYREEENGRGNFPPRFSGLQFPNYSSELNVNALELDDSALYLCASSLDYVDTQYFGPGTRLTVL.